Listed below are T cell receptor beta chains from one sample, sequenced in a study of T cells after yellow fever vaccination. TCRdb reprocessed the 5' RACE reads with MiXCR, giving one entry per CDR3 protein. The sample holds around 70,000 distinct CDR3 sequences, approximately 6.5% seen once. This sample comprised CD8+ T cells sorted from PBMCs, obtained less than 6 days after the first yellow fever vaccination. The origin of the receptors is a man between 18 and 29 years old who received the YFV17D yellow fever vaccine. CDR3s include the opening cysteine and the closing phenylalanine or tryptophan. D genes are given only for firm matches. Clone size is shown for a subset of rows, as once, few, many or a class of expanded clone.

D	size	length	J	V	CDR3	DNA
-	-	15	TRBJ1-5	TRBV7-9	CASKGGDSPNQPQHF	TGTGCCAGCAAGGGTGGCGACAGTCCCAATCAGCCCCAGCATTTT
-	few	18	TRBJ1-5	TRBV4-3	CASSQVWPRTYSNQPQHF	TGCGCCAGCAGCCAAGTGTGGCCCCGGACATATAGCAATCAGCCCCAGCATTTT
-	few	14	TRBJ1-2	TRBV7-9	CASSLSGNLDGYTF	TGTGCCAGCAGCTTATCAGGGAATTTGGATGGCTACACCTTC
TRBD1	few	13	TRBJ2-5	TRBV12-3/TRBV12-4	CASTLGQGETQYF	TGTGCCAGCACCCTCGGACAGGGTGAGACCCAGTACTTC
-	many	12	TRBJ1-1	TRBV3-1	CASSFSGAEAFF	TGTGCCAGCAGCTTCTCGGGAGCTGAAGCTTTCTTT
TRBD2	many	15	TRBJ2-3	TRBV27	CASSSPSGGAYTQYF	TGTGCCAGCAGTTCCCCCAGCGGGGGGGCTTATACGCAGTATTTT
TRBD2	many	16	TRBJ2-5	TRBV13	CASSLGLAGGLETQYF	TGTGCCAGCAGCTTAGGCCTAGCGGGGGGGCTCGAGACCCAGTACTTC
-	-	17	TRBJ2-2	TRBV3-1	CASSQRRGGLNTGELFF	TGTGCCAGCAGCCAAAGAAGGGGGGGTTTGAACACCGGGGAGCTGTTTTTT
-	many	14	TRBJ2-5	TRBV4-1	CASSQVRHQETQYF	TGCGCCAGCAGCCAAGTCCGGCACCAAGAGACCCAGTACTTC
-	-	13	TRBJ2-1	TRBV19	CASSIGRVDKQFF	TGTGCCAGTAGTATTGGGCGGGTCGATAAGCAGTTCTTC
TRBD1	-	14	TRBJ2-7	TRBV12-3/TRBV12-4	CASSNRGRAYEQYF	TGTGCCAGCTCAAACAGGGGGCGAGCCTACGAGCAGTACTTC
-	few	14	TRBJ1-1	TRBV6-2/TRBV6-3	CASSYLGVSPEAFF	TGTGCCAGCAGTTATCTGGGGGTGAGCCCTGAAGCTTTCTTT
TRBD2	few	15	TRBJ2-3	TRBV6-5	CASSWTSGHTDTQYF	TGTGCCAGCAGTTGGACTAGCGGCCACACAGATACGCAGTATTTT
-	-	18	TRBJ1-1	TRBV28	CASNYRISMDFRNTEAFF	TGTGCCAGCAATTACAGGATTTCTATGGACTTTAGGAACACTGAAGCTTTCTTT
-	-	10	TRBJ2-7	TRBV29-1	CSVVGYEQYF	TGCAGCGTTGTTGGCTACGAGCAGTACTTC
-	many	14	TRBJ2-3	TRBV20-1	CSARDLVLTDTQYF	TGCAGTGCTAGAGATCTGGTCTTAACAGATACGCAGTATTTT
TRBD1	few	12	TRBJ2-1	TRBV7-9	CASSPAGTGEVF	TGTGCCAGCAGCCCAGCCGGGACAGGCGAAGTGTTC
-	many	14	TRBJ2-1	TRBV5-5	CASSWALSYNEQFF	TGTGCCAGCAGCTGGGCCCTCAGTTACAATGAGCAGTTCTTC
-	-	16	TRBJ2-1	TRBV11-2	CASAPTRAQGLNEQFF	TGTGCCAGCGCTCCAACCCGGGCCCAGGGACTCAATGAGCAGTTCTTC
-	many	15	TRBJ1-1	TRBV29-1	CSVERGSAMNTEAFF	TGCAGCGTTGAAAGAGGCAGCGCTATGAACACTGAAGCTTTCTTT
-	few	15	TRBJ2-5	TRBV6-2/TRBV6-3	CASSIRDSLFETQYF	TGTGCCAGCAGTATCCGGGACTCCCTCTTCGAGACCCAGTACTTC
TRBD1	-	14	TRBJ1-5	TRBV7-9	CASSSGGQGQPQHF	TGTGCCAGCAGCTCAGGAGGACAGGGGCAGCCCCAGCATTTT
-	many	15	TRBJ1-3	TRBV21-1	CASSNPPRQISTIYF	TGTGCCAGCAGCAATCCTCCGAGACAGATTTCCACCATATATTTT
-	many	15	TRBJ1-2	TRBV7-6	CASSLEAGAIYGYTF	TGTGCCAGCAGCTTAGAAGCGGGGGCGATCTATGGCTACACCTTC